The 3 T cell receptor beta chains reported below all come from one sample, sequenced in a study of T cell repertoires in cytomegalovirus infection. TCRdb passed the reads through MiXCR, listing each CDR3 protein once. In the table there are around 800,000 distinct CDR3 sequences, 30% to 35% of which are singletons. Antigens of these TCRs are unknown. The input for sequencing was cultured CD8+ T cells from PBMCs, taken from culture after CMV antigen stimulation. The receptors derive from a human donor in good health (CMV status not recorded). Some clones in this sample may be carry-over from other donors' samples.

This clonotype was counted between two and nine times. This chain uses TRBV6-1 with TRBJ2-7, with TRBD1 identical over 9 bases. This CDR3 spans 14 amino acids. The V gene end was trimmed by 5 bases and the J gene end by 5 bases; junction bases not matched to a gene: 7. In germline, CDR1 is MNHNS, CDR2 SASEGT. CDR3 amino acids: CASSPDRGRHEQYF. The DNA for the CDR3 is TGTGCCAGCAGTCCGGACAGGGGAAGGCACGAGCAGTACTTC.

This clonotype showed up just a few times. The chain couples TRBV6-1 to TRBJ1-5; D is unresolved. The CDR3 spans 14 residues. In germline, CDR1 is MNHNS, CDR2 SASEGT. Trimming pared 0 bases from V and 7 bases from J, leaving 10 bases between. CDR3: CASSEAGNHQPQHF. CDR3 nucleotides: TGTGCCAGCAGTGAAGCGGGCAACCACCAGCCCCAGCATTTT.

The chain joins TRBV29-1 to TRBJ2-7; 7 positions match TRBD1. Germline V gene sequence: CDR1 SQVTM, CDR2 ANQGSEA. The CDR3 spans 13 residues. With 3 bases clipped from V and 3 bases from J, the junction kept 5 bases outside the gene matches. CDR3 loop: CSVETGIVYEQYF. In DNA form, the CDR3 reads TGCAGCGTTGAGACAGGGATTGTCTACGAGCAGTACTTC.